The rows below give T cell receptor beta chains drawn from one sample of a study of cytomegalovirus exposure and HLA in healthy donors. TCRdb keeps only in-frame clones here, not all; method: immunoSEQ multiplex PCR. The sample data list 150,000 to 200,000 clones. Sequenced material: PBMCs. Receptors originate from a young woman in good health and CMV-seropositive. The CDR3 runs from the conserved cysteine through the conserved F or W. The order of the fields is D gene, V gene, J gene, CDR3 length, CDR3 DNA, CDR3 protein. D genes are given only for firm matches.

TRBD1	TRBV18	TRBJ2-1	14	TGTGCCAGCTCACGGGACAGGGCGTACAATGAGCAGTTCTTC	CASSRDRAYNEQFF
TRBD2	TRBV30	TRBJ2-1	13	TGTGCCTGGAGTCAAGGTCGGGGAGCGGGGAAGTTCTTC	CAWSQGRGAGKFF
NA	TRBV5-4	TRBJ2-5	16	TGTGCCAGCAGCATCCAGGGAAGGAGGGCCCAAGAGACCCAGTACTTC	CASSIQGRRAQETQYF
TRBD2	TRBV6-1	TRBJ2-1	17	TGTGCCAGCAGTGACCCCCTAGCGGGGACCGTATACAATGAGCAGTTCTTC	CASSDPLAGTVYNEQFF
NA	TRBV11-2	TRBJ1-2	13	TGTGCCAGCAGCTCGGGACTGAACTATGGCTACACCTTC	CASSSGLNYGYTF
TRBD1	TRBV27	TRBJ2-1	14	TGTGCCAGCCGGGACAGGGGCTTATACAATGAGCAGTTCTTC	CASRDRGLYNEQFF
TRBD1	TRBV5-1	TRBJ1-1	15	TGCGCCAGCAGTCCGGGGGACAGGGGGCGAGATGAAGCTTTCTTT	CASSPGDRGRDEAFF
NA	TRBV20-1	TRBJ1-1	11	TGCAGTGCTGCCAAGACAGTAGAAGCTTTCTTT	CSAAKTVEAFF
NA	TRBV30	TRBJ2-1	12	TGTGCCTGGAGTACCACCGGGACGAGCGGGCTCTTC	CAWSTTGTSGLF
TRBD2	TRBV5-6	TRBJ2-3	16	TGTGCCAGCAGCTGGTGGACTAGCGGGAGTACAGATACGCAGTATTTT	CASSWWTSGSTDTQYF
NA	TRBV10-3	TRBJ1-4	14	TGTGCCAGCAGTGAGGGGCCAGCTAATGAAAAACTGTTTTTT	CASSEGPANEKLFF
TRBD2	TRBV6-4	TRBJ2-3	14	TGTGCCAGCAGTACTAGCGGGGGGGCAGATACGCAGTATTTT	CASSTSGGADTQYF
NA	TRBV10-3	TRBJ1-1	14	TGTGCCATCAGTGAGCAGAGGGCTGGCACTGAAGCTTTCTTT	CAISEQRAGTEAFF
NA	TRBV9	TRBJ1-6	12	TGTGCCAGCAGCGTAGTAAACGGGCCCCTCCACTTT	CASSVVNGPLHF
TRBD1	TRBV5-4	TRBJ1-1	13	TGTGCCAGCAGCCTACAGGGGGTCACTGAAGCTTTCTTT	CASSLQGVTEAFF
TRBD1	TRBV7-9	TRBJ1-4	16	TGTGCCAGCAGTTATGACAGGGGATCATCTAATGAAAAACTGTTTTTT	CASSYDRGSSNEKLFF
TRBD1	TRBV27	TRBJ1-1	15	TGTGCCAGCAGTATCGGACAGGGGTGGGACACTGAAGCTTTCTTT	CASSIGQGWDTEAFF
NA	TRBV7-2	TRBJ2-1	15	TGTGCCAGCAGCTTACTTAGGAGAACTTTCAATGAGCAGTTCTTC	CASSLLRRTFNEQFF
NA	TRBV11-2	TRBJ1-6	15	TGTGCCAGCAGCTTTTGGCCTTACTATAATTCACCCCTCCACTTT	CASSFWPYYNSPLHF
TRBD1	TRBV5-1	TRBJ2-7	15	TGCGCCAGCAGCTTGCCCGAAGGGACAGCCCCGCAGCAGTACTTC	CASSLPEGTAPQQYF